This T cell receptor (beta chain) was sequenced for a study of cytomegalovirus exposure and HLA in healthy donors. Both 60 Vbeta primers and 13 Jbeta primers went into the PCR. Assay: immunoSEQ multiplex PCR; the TCRdb copy retains only in-frame clones and omits some. The sample lists about 130,000 clones; 83% were seen once. Overall study results and limits: Exclusion as indistinguishable affected some V segments, including TRBV6-2 and TRBV6-3. Accurate HLA-A and HLA-B prediction from TCR beta sequences was reported for most subjects. The classifier reportedly diagnosed cytomegalovirus status with high sensitivity and specificity.

Germline assignment: CDR1 DFQATT and CDR2 SNEGSKA (reference sequence). The CDR3 has 11 residues. Trimming shortened V by 4 bases and J by 1 base, and 4 bases separated the two germline ends. Details on this clone: No antigen is known for it.

This sequence joins TRBV20-1 and TRBJ1-1; no reliable D call. The sample taken for sequencing was PBMCs. This sequence originates from a man between 18 and 35 years old in good health and CMV-seropositive. CDR3 bases: TGCAGTGCTAACAGGAACACTGAAGCTTTCTTT. This translates into CSANRNTEAFF.